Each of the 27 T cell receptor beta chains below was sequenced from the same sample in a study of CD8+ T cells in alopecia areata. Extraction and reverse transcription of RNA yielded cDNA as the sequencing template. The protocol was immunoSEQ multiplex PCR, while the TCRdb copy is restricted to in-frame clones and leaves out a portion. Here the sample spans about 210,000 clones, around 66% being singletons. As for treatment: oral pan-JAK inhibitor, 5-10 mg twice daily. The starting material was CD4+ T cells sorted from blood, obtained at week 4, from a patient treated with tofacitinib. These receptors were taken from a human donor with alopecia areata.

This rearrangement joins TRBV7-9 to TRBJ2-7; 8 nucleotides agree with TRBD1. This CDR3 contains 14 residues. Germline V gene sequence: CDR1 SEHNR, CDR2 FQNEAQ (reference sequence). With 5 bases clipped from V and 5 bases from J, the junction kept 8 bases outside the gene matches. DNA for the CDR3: TGTGCCAGCAGCCGATCGACAGGGGAAAACGAGCAGTACTTC. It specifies CASSRSTGENEQYF.

CDR3 amino acids: CASSYYMNTEAFF. As DNA, the CDR3 is TGTGCCAGCAGTTATTACATGAACACTGAAGCTTTCTTT. V is TRBV6-5 and J is TRBJ1-1; D not certain. The V gene's germline CDR1 is MNHEY and CDR2 SVGAGI. V gave up 3 bases and J gave up 0 bases, with 5 bases separating them. This CDR3 has 13 amino acids.

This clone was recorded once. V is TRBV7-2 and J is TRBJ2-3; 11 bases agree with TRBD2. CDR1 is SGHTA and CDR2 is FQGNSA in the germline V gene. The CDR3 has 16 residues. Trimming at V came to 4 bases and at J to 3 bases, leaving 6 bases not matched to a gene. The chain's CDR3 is CASSSGLAGNTDTQYF. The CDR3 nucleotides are TGTGCCAGCAGCTCAGGACTAGCGGGTAATACAGATACGCAGTATTTT.

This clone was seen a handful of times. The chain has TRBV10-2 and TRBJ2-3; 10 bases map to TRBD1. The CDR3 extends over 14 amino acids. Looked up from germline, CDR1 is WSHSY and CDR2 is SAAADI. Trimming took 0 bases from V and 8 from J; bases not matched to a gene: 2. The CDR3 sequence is CASSESTGGVTQYF. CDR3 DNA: TGCGCCAGCAGTGAGTCGACAGGGGGCGTTACGCAGTATTTT.

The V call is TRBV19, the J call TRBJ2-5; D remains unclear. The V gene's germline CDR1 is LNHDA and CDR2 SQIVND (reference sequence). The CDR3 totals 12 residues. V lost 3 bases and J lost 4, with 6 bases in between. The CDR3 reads CASSMLGETQYF. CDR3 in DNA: TGTGCCAGTAGTATGTTGGGAGAGACCCAGTACTTC.

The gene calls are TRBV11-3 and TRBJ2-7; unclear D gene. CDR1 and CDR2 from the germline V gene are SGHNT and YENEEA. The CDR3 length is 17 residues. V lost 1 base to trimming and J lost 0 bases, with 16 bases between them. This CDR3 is CASSLGLTSYSSYEQYF. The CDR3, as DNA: TGTGCCAGCAGCTTAGGACTGACAAGTTACAGCTCCTACGAGCAGTACTTC. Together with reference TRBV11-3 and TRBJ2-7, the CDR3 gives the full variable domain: EAGVVQSPRYKIIEKKQPVAFWCNPISGHNTLYWYLQNLGQGPELLIRYENEEAVDDSQLPKDRFSAERLKGVDSTLKIQPAELGDSAVYLCASSLGLTSYSSYEQYFGPGTRLTVT.

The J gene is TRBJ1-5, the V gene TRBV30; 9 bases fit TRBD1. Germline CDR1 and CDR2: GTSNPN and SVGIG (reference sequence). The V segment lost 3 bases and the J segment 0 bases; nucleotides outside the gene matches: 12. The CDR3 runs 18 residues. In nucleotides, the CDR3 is TGTGCCTGGAGCACCGGGACAGGGCTTTCCTATAGCAATCAGCCCCAGCATTTT. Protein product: CAWSTGTGLSYSNQPQHF.

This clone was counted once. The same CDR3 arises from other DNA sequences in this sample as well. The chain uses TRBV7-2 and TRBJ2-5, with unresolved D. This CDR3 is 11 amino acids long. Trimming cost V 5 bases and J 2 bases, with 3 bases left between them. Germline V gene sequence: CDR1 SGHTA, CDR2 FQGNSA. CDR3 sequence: CASSLQETQYF. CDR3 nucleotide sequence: TGTGCCAGCAGCCTACAAGAGACCCAGTACTTC.

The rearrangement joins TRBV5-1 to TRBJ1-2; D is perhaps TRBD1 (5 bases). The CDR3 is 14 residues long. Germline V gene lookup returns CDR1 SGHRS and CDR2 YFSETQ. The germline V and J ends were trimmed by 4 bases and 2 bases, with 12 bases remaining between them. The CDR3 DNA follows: TGCGCCAGCAGCCTGGGAGGGACGAACTATGGCTACACCTTC. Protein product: CASSLGGTNYGYTF.

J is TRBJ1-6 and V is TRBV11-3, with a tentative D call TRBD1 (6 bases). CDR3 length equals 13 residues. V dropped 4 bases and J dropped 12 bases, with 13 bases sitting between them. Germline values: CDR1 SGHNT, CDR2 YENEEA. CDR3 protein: CASSYDRSEPLHF. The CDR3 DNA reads TGTGCCAGCAGCTACGACAGGTCCGAACCCCTCCACTTT.

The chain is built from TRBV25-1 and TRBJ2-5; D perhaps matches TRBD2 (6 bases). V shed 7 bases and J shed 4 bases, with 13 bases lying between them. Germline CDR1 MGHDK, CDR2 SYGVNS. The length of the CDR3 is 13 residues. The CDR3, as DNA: TGTGCCAGCAAGTCTCAGGGAGGAGAGACCCAGTACTTC. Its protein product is CASKSQGGETQYF.

CDR3 loop: CASSFGTAKNIQYF. The CDR3, as DNA: TGTGCCAGCAGCTTCGGGACAGCCAAAAACATTCAGTACTTC. The J gene is TRBJ2-4, the V gene TRBV7-2; either TRBD1 or TRBD2 may supply D (5 bases each). The CDR3 has 14 residues. V was shortened by 3 bases and J by 0 bases, with 6 bases between the two germline ends. The germline gives CDR1 SGHTA, CDR2 FQGNSA.

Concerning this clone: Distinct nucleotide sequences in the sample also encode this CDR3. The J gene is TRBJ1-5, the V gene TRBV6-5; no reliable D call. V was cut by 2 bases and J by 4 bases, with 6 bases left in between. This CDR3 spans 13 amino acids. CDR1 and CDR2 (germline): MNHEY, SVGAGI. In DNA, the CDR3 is TGTGCCAGCAGTTACGGGGTTAATCAGCCCCAGCATTTT. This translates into CASSYGVNQPQHF.

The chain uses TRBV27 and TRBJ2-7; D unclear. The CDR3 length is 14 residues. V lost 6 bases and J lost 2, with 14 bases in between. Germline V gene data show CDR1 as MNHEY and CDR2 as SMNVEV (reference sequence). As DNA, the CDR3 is TGTGCCAGCAGCCCTAGGGCATTGCCCTACGAGCAGTACTTC. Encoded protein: CASSPRALPYEQYF.

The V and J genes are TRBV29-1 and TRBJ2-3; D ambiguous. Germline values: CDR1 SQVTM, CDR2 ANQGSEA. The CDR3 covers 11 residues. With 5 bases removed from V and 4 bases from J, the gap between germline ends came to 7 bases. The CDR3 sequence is CSVYVADTQYF. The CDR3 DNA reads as TGCAGCGTTTATGTGGCAGATACGCAGTATTTT.

Written as DNA, the CDR3 is TGTGCCAGCAGTCGCATGGGGGTGCTTAACACAGATACGCAGTATTTT. Translation: CASSRMGVLNTDTQYF. The genes are TRBV27 and TRBJ2-3; D tentatively fits TRBD1 or TRBD2 (5 bases each). Germline V gives CDR1 MNHEY, CDR2 SMNVEV (reference sequence). V lost 5 bases and J 2 bases, leaving 17 bases between the germline ends. The CDR3 is 16 residues long.

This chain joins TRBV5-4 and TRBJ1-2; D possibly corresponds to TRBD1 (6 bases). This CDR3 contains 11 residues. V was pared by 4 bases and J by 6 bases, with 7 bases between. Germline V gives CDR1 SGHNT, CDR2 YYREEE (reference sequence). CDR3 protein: CASSTGHGYTF. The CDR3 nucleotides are TGTGCCAGCAGCACAGGGCATGGCTACACCTTC.

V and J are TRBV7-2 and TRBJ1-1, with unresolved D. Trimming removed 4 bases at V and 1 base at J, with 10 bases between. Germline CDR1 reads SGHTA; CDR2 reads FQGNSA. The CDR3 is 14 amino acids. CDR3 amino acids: CASSWADENTEAFF. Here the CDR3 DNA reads TGTGCCAGCAGCTGGGCGGACGAGAACACTGAAGCTTTCTTT.

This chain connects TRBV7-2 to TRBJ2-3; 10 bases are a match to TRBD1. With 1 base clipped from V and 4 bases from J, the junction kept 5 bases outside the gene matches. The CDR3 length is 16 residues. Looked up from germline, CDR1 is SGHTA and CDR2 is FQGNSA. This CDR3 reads CASSLVLGQGPDTQYF. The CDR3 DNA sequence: TGTGCCAGCAGCTTAGTCTTGGGACAGGGGCCAGATACGCAGTATTTT.

The CDR3 coding sequence is TGTGCCAGCAGCTTTACAGGTTTTAGGGAGACCCAGTACTTC. This sequence encodes CASSFTGFRETQYF. The chain joins TRBV7-9 to TRBJ2-5; weak D call: TRBD1 (5 bases). CDR3 length: 14 residues. Germline loops: CDR1 SEHNR, CDR2 FQNEAQ (reference sequence). Trimming pared 3 bases from V and 5 bases from J, leaving 13 bases between.

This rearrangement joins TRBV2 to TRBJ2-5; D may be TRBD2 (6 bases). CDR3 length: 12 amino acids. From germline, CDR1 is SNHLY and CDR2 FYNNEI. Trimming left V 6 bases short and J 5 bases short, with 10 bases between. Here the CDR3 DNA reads TGTGCCAGCAGAGGAGGGTCGGAGACCCAGTACTTC. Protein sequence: CASRGGSETQYF. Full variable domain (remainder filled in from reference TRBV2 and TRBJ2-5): EPEVTQTPSHQVTQMGQEVILRCVPISNHLYFYWYRQILGQKVEFLVSFYNNEISEKSEIFDDQFSVERPDGSNFTLKIRSTKLEDSAMYFCASRGGSETQYFGPGTRLLVL.

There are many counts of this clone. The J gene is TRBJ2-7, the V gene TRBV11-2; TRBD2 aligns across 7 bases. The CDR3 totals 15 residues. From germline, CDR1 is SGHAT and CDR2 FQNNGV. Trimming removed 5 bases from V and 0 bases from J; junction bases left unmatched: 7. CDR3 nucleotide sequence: TGTGCCAGCAGCCCTAGCGGACCCGCCTCCTACGAGCAGTACTTC. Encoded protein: CASSPSGPASYEQYF.

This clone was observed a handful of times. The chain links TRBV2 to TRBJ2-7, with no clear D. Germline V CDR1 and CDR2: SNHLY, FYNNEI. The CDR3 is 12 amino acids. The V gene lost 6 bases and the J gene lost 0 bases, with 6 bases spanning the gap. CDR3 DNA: TGTGCCAGCAGGAAAGACTCCTACGAGCAGTACTTC. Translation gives CASRKDSYEQYF.

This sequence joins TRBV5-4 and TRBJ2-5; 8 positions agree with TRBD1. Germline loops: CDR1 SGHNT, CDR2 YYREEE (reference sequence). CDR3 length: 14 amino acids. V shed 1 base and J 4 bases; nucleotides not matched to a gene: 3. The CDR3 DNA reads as TGTGCCAGCAGCTTGCCCGGACAGGGAGAGACCCAGTACTTC. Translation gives CASSLPGQGETQYF. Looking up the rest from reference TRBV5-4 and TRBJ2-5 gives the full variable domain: ETGVTQSPTHLIKTRGQQVTLRCSSQSGHNTVSWYQQALGQGPQFIFQYYREEENGRGNFPPRFSGLQFPNYSSELNVNALELDDSALYLCASSLPGQGETQYFGPGTRLLVL.

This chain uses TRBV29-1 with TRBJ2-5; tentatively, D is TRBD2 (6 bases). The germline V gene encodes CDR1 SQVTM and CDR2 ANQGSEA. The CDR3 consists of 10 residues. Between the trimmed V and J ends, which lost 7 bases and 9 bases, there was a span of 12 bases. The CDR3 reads CSGFREAQYF. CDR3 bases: TGCAGCGGGTTCAGGGAGGCCCAGTACTTC.

CDR3 sequence reads: CAWSVLQEGEAFF. The CDR3 nucleotides read TGTGCCTGGAGTGTACTCCAAGAGGGGGAAGCTTTCTTT. The chain employs TRBV30 and TRBJ1-1; tentative D call: TRBD1 (5 bases). The germline V gene has CDR1 GTSNPN and CDR2 SVGIG (reference sequence). Trimming pared 0 bases from V and 8 bases from J, leaving 13 bases between. There are 13 residues in the CDR3.

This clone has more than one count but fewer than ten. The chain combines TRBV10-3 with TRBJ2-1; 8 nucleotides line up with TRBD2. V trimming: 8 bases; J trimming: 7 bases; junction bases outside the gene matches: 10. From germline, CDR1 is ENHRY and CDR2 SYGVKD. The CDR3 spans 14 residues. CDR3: CAIRGGLLGNEQFF. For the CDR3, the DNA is TGTGCCATCCGGGGGGGTCTTCTAGGGAATGAGCAGTTCTTC.